The 20 T cell receptor beta chains below all came from one sample that was sequenced in a study of CD8 T cells in Susac syndrome. RNA totalling roughly 0.45 to 1 ug underwent reverse transcription with random hexamers. From the immunoSEQ multiplex PCR reads, TCRdb called clonotypes with MiXCR, one entry per CDR3 protein. Of roughly 110,000 distinct CDR3 sequences listed, less than 95% are singletons. The sequenced sample consisted of CD8+ T cells from PBMCs. All receptors derive from a human donor with Susac syndrome.

The rearrangement joins TRBV11-2 to TRBJ1-5, with D hard to call. CDR3 length equals 16 residues. Trimming pared 3 bases from V and 3 bases from J, leaving 15 bases between. Germline values: CDR1 SGHAT, CDR2 FQNNGV. The CDR3 loop reads CASSFHPASPNQPQHF. The CDR3 DNA reads TGTGCCAGCAGCTTTCACCCAGCAAGTCCCAATCAGCCCCAGCATTTT. Based on the CDR3 plus reference TRBV11-2 and TRBJ1-5, the full variable domain is EAGVAQSPRYKIIEKRQSVAFWCNPISGHATLYWYQQILGQGPKLLIQFQNNGVVDDSQLPKDRFSAERLKGVDSTLKIQPAKLEDSAVYLCASSFHPASPNQPQHFGDGTRLSIL.

V usage is TRBV7-9 and J usage is TRBJ2-5; D is possibly TRBD2 (7 bases). CDR3 size: 14 residues. Trimming took 7 bases from V and 5 from J, leaving 17 bases between them. Germline V gives CDR1 SEHNR, CDR2 FQNEAQ (reference sequence). CDR3 amino acids: CASTEGGAEETQYF. The CDR3 DNA reads TGTGCCAGCACCGAAGGGGGGGCCGAGGAGACCCAGTACTTC.

The chain uses TRBV27 and TRBJ1-3; D unclear. CDR1 and CDR2 (germline): MNHEY, SMNVEV (reference sequence). CDR3 length: 11 amino acids. V lost 8 bases and J lost 4, with 6 bases in between. The CDR3 reads CASAQGNTIYF. The CDR3 DNA reads TGTGCCAGCGCTCAGGGAAACACCATATATTTT.

This chain connects TRBV19 to TRBJ2-2; D remains ambiguous. CDR1 is LNHDA and CDR2 is SQIVND in the germline V gene (reference sequence). This CDR3 region has 13 residues. Trimming removed 5 bases at V and 6 bases at J, with 10 bases between. The CDR3 sequence: CASSPLGSGELFF. CDR3 in DNA: TGTGCCAGTAGTCCCCTGGGGTCCGGGGAGCTGTTTTTT.

The rearrangement joins TRBV4-1 to TRBJ1-1; D not resolved. Germline-derived CDR1 and CDR2 are MGHRA and YSYEKL. This CDR3 has 15 amino acids. Trimming stripped 0 bases from V and 1 base from J, with 9 bases between. The CDR3 sequence is CASSQDSNPNTEAFF. The CDR3 nucleotides read TGCGCCAGCAGCCAAGACAGTAACCCGAACACTGAAGCTTTCTTT.

The V gene is TRBV7-6, the J gene TRBJ2-2, with D perhaps TRBD1 (5 bases). There are 14 residues in the CDR3. Germline CDR1 is SGHVS and CDR2 is FNYEAQ. The V gene lost 6 bases and the J gene lost 1 base, with 9 bases spanning the gap. The CDR3 DNA reads TGTGCCAGCAGTCGAGGACAGAACACCGGGGAGCTGTTTTTT. Protein sequence: CASSRGQNTGELFF.

J is TRBJ2-1 and V is TRBV28, with 10 nucleotides matching TRBD1. The CDR3 runs to 15 residues. Germline V gene sequence: CDR1 MDHEN, CDR2 SYDVKM. Germline trimming cut 5 bases from V and 7 bases from J; bases unmatched to any gene: 8. CDR3 sequence reads: CASSGGTGEVNEQFF. The DNA for the CDR3 is TGTGCCAGCAGTGGGGGGACAGGGGAAGTTAATGAGCAGTTCTTC.

This clonotype was recorded once. The CDR3 DNA reads as TGTGCCAGCAGCACAGGGGCCGATACGCAGTATTTT. Encoded protein: CASSTGADTQYF. The genes are TRBV27 and TRBJ2-3; 7 bases are a match to TRBD1. V dropped 6 bases and J dropped 6; count of bases not matched to a gene: 3. Germline V gene lookup returns CDR1 MNHEY and CDR2 SMNVEV (reference sequence). This CDR3 is 12 amino acids long.

The chain joins TRBV7-9 to TRBJ2-5; maybe TRBD2 (6 bases). The CDR3 is 14 amino acids. The germline V gene encodes CDR1 SEHNR and CDR2 FQNEAQ (reference sequence). V gave up 2 bases and J gave up 4 bases, with 11 bases separating them. The CDR3 is CASSLTGARETQYF. CDR3 nucleotides: TGTGCCAGCAGCTTAACGGGAGCTAGAGAGACCCAGTACTTC.

This chain links TRBV7-9 with TRBJ1-2, with TRBD1 matching over 9 bases. The length of the CDR3 is 16 residues. Germline values: CDR1 SEHNR, CDR2 FQNEAQ (reference sequence). V gave up 5 bases and J gave up 1 base; unmatched junction bases: 8. CDR3 nucleotide sequence: TGTGCCAGCAGCCCCCCGGGACAGGGAAATAACTATGGCTACACCTTC. Protein product: CASSPPGQGNNYGYTF.

J is TRBJ2-7 and V is TRBV29-1; D may be TRBD1 (6 bases). Germline V gene data show CDR1 as SQVTM and CDR2 as ANQGSEA. V lost 6 bases, J lost 2 bases, and 14 bases lay in between. This CDR3 contains 13 residues. CDR3 in amino acids: CSVGAGQPYEQYF. In DNA, the CDR3 is TGCAGCGTGGGGGCCGGACAGCCCTACGAGCAGTACTTC.

The chain has TRBV5-1 and TRBJ1-1, with 7 bases fitting TRBD1. The CDR3 runs 15 residues. The V gene's germline CDR1 is SGHRS and CDR2 YFSETQ. Germline trimming cut 2 bases from V and 1 base from J; bases unmatched to any gene: 5. This CDR3 reads CASSLTGDPNTEAFF. For the CDR3, the DNA is TGCGCCAGCAGCTTAACAGGGGACCCGAACACTGAAGCTTTCTTT.

This clonotype was picked up one time. The CDR3 sequence: CASSPQGNEQFF. The DNA of the CDR3 is TGTGCCAGCAGTCCTCAGGGTAATGAGCAGTTCTTC. The chain joins TRBV12-3 or TRBV12-4 to TRBJ2-1; D might be TRBD1 (5 bases). CDR3 size: 12 residues. V was clipped by 5 bases and J by 7 bases, with 9 bases between them.

The chain couples TRBV7-7 to TRBJ2-4; D gene unclear. Germline V gene sequence: CDR1 SSHAT, CDR2 FNYEAQ (reference sequence). The germline V and J ends were trimmed by 2 bases and 2 bases, with 10 bases remaining between them. The length of the CDR3 is 15 residues. The CDR3: CASSLNSETKNIQYF. CDR3 sequence (DNA): TGTGCCAGCAGCTTAAACAGCGAGACCAAAAACATTCAGTACTTC.

This chain joins TRBV5-1 and TRBJ2-7, with D perhaps TRBD2 (6 bases). Germline CDR1 reads SGHRS; CDR2 reads YFSETQ. V was cut by 1 base and J by 2 bases, with 10 bases left in between. The CDR3 runs 14 residues. This chain's CDR3 is CASSLTSSPYEQYF. The CDR3 DNA sequence: TGCGCCAGCAGCTTGACTAGCTCCCCCTACGAGCAGTACTTC. Supplemented by reference TRBV5-1 and TRBJ2-7, the full variable domain reads KAGVTQTPRYLIKTRGQQVTLSCSPISGHRSVSWYQQTPGQGLQFLFEYFSETQRNKGNFPGRFSGRQFSNSRSEMNVSTLELGDSALYLCASSLTSSPYEQYFGPGTRLTVT.

The chain uses TRBV13 and TRBJ1-2; no clear D. Trimming left V 5 bases short and J 7 bases short, with 20 bases between. From germline, CDR1 is PRHDT and CDR2 FYEKMQ (reference sequence). The CDR3 contains 15 residues. Here the CDR3 reads CASSPRGGSGGGYTF. In DNA form, the CDR3 reads TGTGCCAGCAGCCCTAGAGGAGGCTCGGGCGGTGGCTACACCTTC.

The V call is TRBV9, the J call TRBJ2-2, with unresolved D. V was trimmed by 3 bases and J by 3 bases, leaving 3 bases between them. The CDR3 runs to 12 residues. The germline CDR1 and CDR2 sequences are SGDLS and YYNGEE. The CDR3 region has the DNA TGTGCCAGCAGCGACTACACCGGGGAGCTGTTTTTT. This codes for CASSDYTGELFF.

The V and J genes are TRBV13 and TRBJ2-2, with no clear D. Germline V CDR1 and CDR2: PRHDT, FYEKMQ (reference sequence). The germline V and J ends were trimmed by 0 bases and 8 bases, with 7 bases remaining between them. The CDR3 is 13 residues long. CDR3 residues: CASSLGRAGELFF. For the CDR3, the DNA is TGTGCCAGCAGCTTAGGCCGGGCAGGGGAGCTGTTTTTT.

This clonotype was seen only once. The chain is built from TRBV6-2 or TRBV6-3 and TRBJ2-7; D might be TRBD1 or TRBD2, each matching 5 bases. The V gene's germline CDR1 is MNHEY and CDR2 SVGEGT. The CDR3 has 15 amino acids. With 8 bases removed from V and 3 bases from J, the gap between germline ends came to 20 bases. DNA of the CDR3: TGTGCCAGCGGGAAAAAGGGGATCGCGGGCTACGAGCAGTACTTC. This translates into CASGKKGIAGYEQYF.

The rearrangement links TRBV20-1 to TRBJ1-3, with D possibly TRBD1 on 6 matching bases. Germline CDR1 is DFQATT and CDR2 is SNEGSKA (reference sequence). This CDR3 spans 14 amino acids. The V and J ends lost 5 bases and 4 bases respectively, with 15 bases between them. CDR3: CSALEQGDGNTIYF. The CDR3 nucleotides are TGCAGTGCTCTTGAACAGGGTGACGGAAACACCATATATTTT.